The entry that follows covers one TCR beta chain sequence. Its antigen target is currently unknown. Per-nucleotide qualities are absent, and no much larger clonotype sits a single base away. The data derive from a study of T cell responses to AZD1222 COVID-19 vaccine (dated by TCRdb to the early 2020s). About the study as a whole: AZD1222 recipients given second doses at about 4 weeks or at about 12 weeks were pooled, since spike-specific TCR depth and breadth were not found to differ between the two schedules. TCR sequencing covered more than 230 trial participants: 200 to 220 given two doses of AZD1222 and approximately 26 given two doses of MenACWY control vaccine. Enrollment into the trials was organized by age into subgroups of 18-55, 56-69 and 70-plus years, and those subgroups contained roughly 150, 30 and 60 TCR-sequenced participants, respectively. The paper's findings and limits, for the study overall: Conclusions about previously exposed vaccinees are limited because only 6 or 7 AZD1222 recipients were SARS-CoV-2 seropositive at baseline. Most participants were white British and females outnumbered males, and the authors suggested that clonal diversity may have been underestimated. Vaccine-associated CD4 TCRs spanned the whole spike protein, with dominant responses in regions 160-218 and 743-854. In the small 56-69-year group, the increase in depth fell short of significance, most likely because of low power. A significant rise in spike-specific TCR breadth and depth was observed after two AZD1222 doses relative to day 0 and relative to MenACWY recipients. Epitopes outside the regions mutated in the B.1.351 and B.1.1.7 variants were reportedly recognized by nearly half of the unique spike-specific TCRs. Because no day 14 peak-response samples were available, the repertoires could be characterized only after the peak T cell response.

Interpreted using the paper, the time point label stands for: baseline before first vaccination. Vaccinee samples were obtained from the UK trials COV001 and COV002, which included a single-blind randomized controlled phase 2/3 trial of AZD1222 (ChAdOx1 nCoV-19) in healthy adults. Trial participant PBMC samples were collected at day 0 and day 28 after the second dose for TCRbeta chain sequencing. The CDR3 regions of human TCRbeta chains were analyzed by immunosequencing. Under the source paper's analysis protocol: Repertoire TCRs were matched against a reference library of SARS-CoV-2-specific TCRs generated with the MIRA antigen-specificity platform. Breadth meant the fraction of unique TCRs that were SARS-CoV-2-associated, whereas depth meant the fraction of total T cells that were SARS-CoV-2-associated. Using the MIRA data, every spike-specific TCR was mapped to the spike region that the TCR reacted to and assigned to either a CD4 or a CD8 class. Log10-transformed breadth and depth values were compared by one-way ANOVA with Sidak's multiple comparisons tests. TCRdb holds this immuneACCESS table with in-frame rearrangements only. Some clones are missing; in checked studies, unresolved V genes explain under half, and the rest has no known cause. Clonal size and the V and J genes are those of that table, whereas D and trimming came from the DNA. This sample is represented by about 130,000 clones; around 87% of them were singletons. 10% of the sample rests with the top ten.

CDR1 and CDR2 (MDHEN, SYDVKM) derive from the germline V gene. Including the terminal cysteine and phenylalanine, the CDR3 comprises 14 residues. The only DNA kept is the CDR3, 42 bases in frame from the first base. V gives up 3 bases and J gives up 6 bases, and the segment between their germline ends measures 12 bases. The sample in question was peripheral blood, obtained on day 0 of AZD1222 vaccination. The V and J segments used are TRBV28 and TRBJ2-1, with the identity of the D gene unclear. This receptor was taken from an adult in good health. The nucleotide sequence is TGTGCCAGCAGTTTGGGCCCTGAGACCAATGAGCAGTTCTTC. Its protein is CASSLGPETNEQFF.